These 21 T cell receptor beta chains share one sample of origin, sequenced in a study of neurological immune-mediated disorders. TCRdb ran MiXCR on the 5' RACE reads and lists one entry per CDR3 protein. The table records roughly 38,000 distinct CDR3 sequences, about 7% of them present only once. What was sequenced was PBMCs. Receptor source: a woman between 40 and 55 years old in good health.

This rearrangement joins TRBV7-2 to TRBJ2-3; D is unclear. The V gene's germline CDR1 is SGHTA and CDR2 FQGNSA. Trimming removed 5 bases from V and 6 bases from J, with 9 bases in between. The CDR3 loop spans 12 amino acids. This CDR3 reads CASSRPPDTQYF. CDR3 DNA: TGTGCCAGCAGCCGGCCCCCGGATACGCAGTATTTT.

This clonotype showed up many times. The chain uses TRBV30 and TRBJ2-5; possible D gene TRBD2, 5 bases. V lost 0 bases and J lost 4, with 12 bases in between. Germline loops: CDR1 GTSNPN, CDR2 SVGIG (reference sequence). There are 14 residues in the CDR3. CDR3 nucleotide sequence: TGTGCCTGGAGTGTAGGAGGCACGGGAGAGACCCAGTACTTC. Encoded protein: CAWSVGGTGETQYF.

This clonotype was picked up many times. The genes are TRBV10-3 and TRBJ2-7, with 9 positions matching TRBD2. Germline values: CDR1 ENHRY, CDR2 SYGVKD. Trimming cost V 2 bases and J 1 base; bases outside gene matches: 3. This CDR3 contains 15 residues. The CDR3 protein is CAISEDSGRSYEQYF. Written as DNA, the CDR3 is TGTGCCATCAGTGAGGACAGCGGGAGGTCCTACGAGCAGTACTTC.

Many counts were recorded for this clonotype. The V and J genes are TRBV28 and TRBJ2-7, with TRBD1 matching 10 bases. Germline V CDR1 and CDR2: MDHEN, SYDVKM. The CDR3 spans 15 residues. V dropped 5 bases and J dropped 4; count of bases not matched to a gene: 8. The CDR3 sequence is CASSTPGQGSYEQYF. The DNA of the CDR3 is TGTGCCAGCAGTACACCGGGACAGGGGTCTTACGAGCAGTACTTC.

This clonotype was recorded a few times. This chain links TRBV5-1 with TRBJ2-3; TRBD1 matches at 7 bases. Germline CDR1 is SGHRS and CDR2 is YFSETQ. With 4 bases clipped from V and 0 bases from J, the junction kept 8 bases outside the gene matches. This CDR3 is built from 16 residues. In nucleotides, the CDR3 is TGCGCCAGCAGCACATCAGGGGGTTTGAGCACAGATACGCAGTATTTT. This encodes CASSTSGGLSTDTQYF.

This clonotype came up many times. V usage is TRBV27 and J usage is TRBJ1-1; 9 bases map to TRBD1. Looked up from germline, CDR1 is MNHEY and CDR2 is SMNVEV (reference sequence). The CDR3 is made up of 16 amino acids. The V gene end was trimmed by 5 bases and the J gene end by 5 bases; junction bases not matched to a gene: 12. CDR3 residues: CASSRDRGSSRTEAFF. Here the CDR3 DNA reads TGTGCCAGCAGTCGAGACAGGGGGTCGAGTAGGACTGAAGCTTTCTTT.

In this sample, this clonotype turned up many times. V gene TRBV27 combines with J gene TRBJ1-2; D is undetermined. The V end was cut by 2 bases, the J end by 3 bases, with 7 bases between. The CDR3 has 13 residues. The V gene's germline CDR1 is MNHEY and CDR2 SMNVEV (reference sequence). The DNA of the CDR3 is TGTGCCAGCAGTTTAGGGGTTGACTATGGCTACACCTTC. Its translation: CASSLGVDYGYTF.

This clonotype was picked up many times. This sequence joins TRBV10-3 and TRBJ1-6, with 8 bases aligning to TRBD1. The CDR3 contains 15 residues. The V segment lost 5 bases and the J segment 6 bases; nucleotides outside the gene matches: 6. Germline V gene data show CDR1 as ENHRY and CDR2 as SYGVKD. The CDR3 loop is CAISSPQGGNSPLHF. The DNA of the CDR3 is TGTGCCATCAGTAGCCCACAGGGGGGTAATTCACCCCTCCACTTT.

This clonotype was counted many times. The genes are TRBV20-1 and TRBJ1-1, with D tentatively TRBD1 (5 bases). Germline values: CDR1 DFQATT, CDR2 SNEGSKA (reference sequence). The CDR3 sequence is 15 residues long. V gave up 0 bases and J gave up 3 bases, with 14 bases separating them. The CDR3 DNA is TGCAGTGCTAGAGATCCCCGGAGAGGGGACACTGAAGCTTTCTTT. Amino acids: CSARDPRRGDTEAFF.

This clonotype was counted ten times or more. The rearrangement links TRBV7-9 to TRBJ1-2, with D perhaps matching TRBD1 (5 bases). CDR1 is SEHNR, CDR2 FQNEAQ, per germline (reference sequence). The CDR3 covers 13 residues. Deletions cut 3 bases from V and 2 bases from J, with 7 bases between. CDR3 nucleotides: TGTGCCAGCAGCTTGGGACCGAACTATGGCTACACCTTC. Its translation: CASSLGPNYGYTF. Full variable domain (outside the CDR3, taken from reference TRBV7-9 and TRBJ1-2): DTGVSQNPRHKITKRGQNVTFRCDPISEHNRLYWYRQTLGQGPEFLTYFQNEAQLEKSRLLSDRFSAERPKGSFSTLEIQRTEQGDSAMYLCASSLGPNYGYTFGSGTRLTVV.

Regarding this clonotype: The junction and the germline gene differ at one end; a read error may be behind it. The rearrangement uses TRBV27 and TRBJ1-1, with D possibly TRBD1 on 5 matching bases. The CDR3 spans 12 residues. CDR1 and CDR2 from the germline V gene are MNHEY and SMNVEV (reference sequence). As DNA, the CDR3 is TGTGCCAGCAGTCCCTCGGGGGGTGAAGCTCTATTT. Translated: CASSPSGGEALF.

The sample holds many counts of this clonotype. The CDR3 protein is CASTDSYEQYF. The DNA for the CDR3 is TGTGCCAGTACCGACTCCTACGAGCAGTACTTC. The rearrangement links TRBV19 to TRBJ2-7; no reliable D call. The CDR3 is 11 amino acids. The germline V gene has CDR1 LNHDA and CDR2 SQIVND (reference sequence). V was pared by 7 bases and J by 0 bases, with 4 bases between.

This clonotype was seen many times. This chain connects TRBV27 to TRBJ2-7; perhaps TRBD1 as D (6 bases). This CDR3 contains 15 residues. The germline V gene has CDR1 MNHEY and CDR2 SMNVEV (reference sequence). Trimming took off 1 base at V and 3 bases at J, with 13 bases between the two ends. The CDR3 DNA reads as TGTGCCAGCAGTTTATTGGGACAAGAATTCTACGAGCAGTACTTC. Its translation: CASSLLGQEFYEQYF.

This chain uses TRBV6-1 with TRBJ2-5; D gene uncertain. V shed 2 bases and J shed 5 bases, with 12 bases lying between them. Germline CDR1 MNHNS, CDR2 SASEGT. The CDR3 length is 14 residues. CDR3 sequence: CASSERLGLETQYF. The CDR3 nucleotides are TGTGCCAGCAGTGAAAGGTTGGGCCTGGAGACCCAGTACTTC.

This clonotype was counted at least ten times. The rearrangement joins TRBV12-3 or TRBV12-4 to TRBJ2-7; D is tentatively TRBD1 or TRBD2 (5 bases each). The CDR3 is made up of 15 amino acids. Trimming removed 0 bases from V and 4 bases from J, with 13 bases in between. Here the CDR3 reads CASSLALGTEYEQYV. As DNA, the CDR3 is TGTGCCAGCAGTTTAGCGCTAGGGACGGAGTACGAGCAGTACGTC.

This clonotype was picked up many times. The chain joins TRBV29-1 to TRBJ2-2, with 7 bases that match TRBD1. Germline V CDR1 and CDR2: SQVTM, ANQGSEA. J lost 1 base, V lost 6 bases, and 11 bases had no gene match. This CDR3 is built from 16 residues. CDR3 bases: TGCAGCGTCGCCGGACAGGCCTCCATGAACACCGGGGAGCTGTTTTTT. Translated, it gives CSVAGQASMNTGELFF.

This clonotype was seen repeatedly, ten times or more. The chain couples TRBV12-3 or TRBV12-4 to TRBJ2-1, with 7 bases identical to TRBD1. The CDR3 is 13 amino acids. With V trimmed by 6 bases and J by 6 bases, 5 bases remained unmatched. CDR3 DNA sequence: TGTGCCAGCAGCGACAGGGTCTTCAATGAGCAGTTCTTC. Protein: CASSDRVFNEQFF.

This clonotype has ten or more counts. The chain couples TRBV28 to TRBJ2-7, with 9 bases aligning to TRBD1. This CDR3 is built from 13 residues. V dropped 10 bases and J dropped 7; count of bases not matched to a gene: 11. CDR1 is MDHEN, CDR2 SYDVKM, per germline. The CDR3 DNA reads as TGTGCCATTACCGGGACAGGGAGTCGAGAGCAGTACTTC. It encodes CAITGTGSREQYF.

This clonotype occurred many times. This chain connects TRBV10-3 to TRBJ2-7; TRBD1 matches at 7 bases. Germline V gene lookup returns CDR1 ENHRY and CDR2 SYGVKD. Trimming cost V 6 bases and J 7 bases; bases outside gene matches: 6. The CDR3 is made up of 12 amino acids. This chain's CDR3 is CAIRTGAYEQYF. In nucleotides, the CDR3 is TGTGCCATCAGAACAGGGGCTTATGAGCAGTACTTC.

This clonotype was detected many times. This chain connects TRBV20-1 to TRBJ2-7, with 9 bases matching TRBD1. CDR1 is DFQATT, CDR2 SNEGSKA, per germline (reference sequence). The CDR3 totals 15 residues. V was pared by 5 bases and J by 6 bases, with 14 bases of the junction left unmatched. The CDR3 DNA reads as TGCAGTGCTGGACAGGGGAATATAGGGTTAAGCGAGCAGTACTTC. Translation: CSAGQGNIGLSEQYF.

This clonotype has at least ten counts. CDR3 in DNA: TGTGCCAGCAGCCAAGCTGGGACAGGTAATGAGCAGTTCTTC. Translated: CASSQAGTGNEQFF. J is TRBJ2-1 and V is TRBV14, with 8 bases that match TRBD1. Germline trimming cut 1 base from V and 7 bases from J; bases unmatched to any gene: 3. CDR3 length: 14 amino acids. Germline V gene lookup returns CDR1 SGHDN and CDR2 FVKESK. Full variable domain (outside the CDR3, taken from reference TRBV14 and TRBJ2-1): EAGVTQFPSHSVIEKGQTVTLRCDPISGHDNLYWYRRVMGKEIKFLLHFVKESKQDESGMPNNRFLAERTGGTYSTLKVQPAELEDSGVYFCASSQAGTGNEQFFGPGTRLTVL.